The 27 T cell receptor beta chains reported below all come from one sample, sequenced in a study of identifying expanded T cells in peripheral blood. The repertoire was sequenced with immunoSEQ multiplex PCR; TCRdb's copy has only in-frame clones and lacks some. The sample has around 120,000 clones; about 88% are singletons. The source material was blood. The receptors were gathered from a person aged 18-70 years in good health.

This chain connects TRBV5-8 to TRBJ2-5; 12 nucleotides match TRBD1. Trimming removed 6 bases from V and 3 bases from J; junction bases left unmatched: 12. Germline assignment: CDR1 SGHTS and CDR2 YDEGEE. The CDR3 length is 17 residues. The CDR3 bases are TGTGCCAGCAACTCACCTCCCGGGACAGGGGGCGAAGAGACCCAGTACTTC. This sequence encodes CASNSPPGTGGEETQYF.

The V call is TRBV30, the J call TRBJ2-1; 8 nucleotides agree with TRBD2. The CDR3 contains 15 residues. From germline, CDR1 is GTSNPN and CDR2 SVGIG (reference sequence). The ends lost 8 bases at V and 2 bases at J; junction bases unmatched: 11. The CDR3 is CAGRLRGGTYNEQFF. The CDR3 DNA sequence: TGTGCCGGACGATTACGGGGGGGAACCTACAATGAGCAGTTCTTC.

CDR3 sequence reads: CASSLKRDDEQYF. As DNA, the CDR3 is TGCGCCAGCAGCTTGAAACGGGACGACGAGCAGTACTTC. The chain joins TRBV5-1 to TRBJ2-7; tentatively, D is TRBD1 or TRBD2 (5 bases each). Germline CDR1 is SGHRS and CDR2 is YFSETQ. There are 13 residues in the CDR3. The ends were cut back, 1 base at V and 5 bases at J, with 10 bases in the middle.

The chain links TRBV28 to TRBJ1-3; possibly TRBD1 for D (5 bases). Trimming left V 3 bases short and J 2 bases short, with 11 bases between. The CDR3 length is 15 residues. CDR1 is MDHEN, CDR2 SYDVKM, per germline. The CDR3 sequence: CASSFLDRPGNTIYF. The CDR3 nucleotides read TGTGCCAGCAGTTTCCTCGACAGACCTGGAAACACCATATATTTT.

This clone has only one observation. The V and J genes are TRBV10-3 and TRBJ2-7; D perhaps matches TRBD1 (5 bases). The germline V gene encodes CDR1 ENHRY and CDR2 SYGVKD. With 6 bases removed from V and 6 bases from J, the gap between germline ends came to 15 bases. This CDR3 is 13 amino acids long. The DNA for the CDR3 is TGTGCCATCAGGTATCACCAGGGTTTCGAGCAGTACTTC. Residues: CAIRYHQGFEQYF.

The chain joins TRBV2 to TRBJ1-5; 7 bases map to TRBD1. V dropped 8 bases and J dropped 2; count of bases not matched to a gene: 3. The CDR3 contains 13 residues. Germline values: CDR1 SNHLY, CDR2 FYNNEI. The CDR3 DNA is TGTGCCAGCGGAGACAGGGGCAATCAGCCCCAGCATTTT. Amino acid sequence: CASGDRGNQPQHF.

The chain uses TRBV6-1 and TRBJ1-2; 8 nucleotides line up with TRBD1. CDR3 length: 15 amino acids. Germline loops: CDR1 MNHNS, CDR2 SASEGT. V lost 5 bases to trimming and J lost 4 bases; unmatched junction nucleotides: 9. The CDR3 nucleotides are TGTGCCAGCAGTCTTAGGGGACAGGAGCTCTATGGCTACACCTTC. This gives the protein CASSLRGQELYGYTF.

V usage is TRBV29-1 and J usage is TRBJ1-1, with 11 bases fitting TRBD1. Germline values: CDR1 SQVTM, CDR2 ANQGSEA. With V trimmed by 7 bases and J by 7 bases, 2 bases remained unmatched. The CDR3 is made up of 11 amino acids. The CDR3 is CSGGQGVEAFF. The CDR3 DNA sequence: TGCAGCGGGGGACAGGGGGTTGAAGCTTTCTTT. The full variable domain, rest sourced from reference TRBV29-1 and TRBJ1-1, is SAVISQKPSRDICQRGTSLTIQCQVDSQVTMMFWYRQQPGQSLTLIATANQGSEATYESGFVIDKFPISRPNLTFSTLTVSNMSPEDSSIYLCSGGQGVEAFFGQGTRLTVV.

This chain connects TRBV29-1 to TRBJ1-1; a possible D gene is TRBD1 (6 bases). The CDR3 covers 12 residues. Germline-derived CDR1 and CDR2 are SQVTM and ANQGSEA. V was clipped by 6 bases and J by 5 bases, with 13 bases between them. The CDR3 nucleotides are TGCAGCGTCGTTGAAGGGGGGACTGAAGCTTTCTTT. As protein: CSVVEGGTEAFF.

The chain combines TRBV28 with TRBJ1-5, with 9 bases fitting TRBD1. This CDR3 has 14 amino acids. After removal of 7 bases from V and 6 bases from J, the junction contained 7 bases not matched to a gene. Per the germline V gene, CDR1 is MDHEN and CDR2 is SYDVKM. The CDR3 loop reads CASTQTGGSQPQHF. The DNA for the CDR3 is TGTGCCAGCACCCAGACAGGGGGAAGTCAGCCCCAGCATTTT. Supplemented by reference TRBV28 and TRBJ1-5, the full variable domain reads DVKVTQSSRYLVKRTGEKVFLECVQDMDHENMFWYRQDPGLGLRLIYFSYDVKMKEKGDIPEGYSVSREKKERFSLILESASTNQTSMYLCASTQTGGSQPQHFGDGTRLSIL.

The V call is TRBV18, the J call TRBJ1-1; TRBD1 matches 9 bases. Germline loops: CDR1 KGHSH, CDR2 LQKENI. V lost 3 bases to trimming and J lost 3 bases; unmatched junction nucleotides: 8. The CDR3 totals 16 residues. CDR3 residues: CASSPTGGRVDTEAFF. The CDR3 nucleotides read TGTGCCAGCTCACCCACAGGGGGCAGGGTGGACACTGAAGCTTTCTTT.

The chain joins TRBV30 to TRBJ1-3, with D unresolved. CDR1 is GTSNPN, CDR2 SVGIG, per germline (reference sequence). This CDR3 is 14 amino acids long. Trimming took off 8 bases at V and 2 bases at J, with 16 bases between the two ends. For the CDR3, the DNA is TGTGCCGTAAGGCTCCAAAACCCTGGAAACACCATATATTTT. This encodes CAVRLQNPGNTIYF.

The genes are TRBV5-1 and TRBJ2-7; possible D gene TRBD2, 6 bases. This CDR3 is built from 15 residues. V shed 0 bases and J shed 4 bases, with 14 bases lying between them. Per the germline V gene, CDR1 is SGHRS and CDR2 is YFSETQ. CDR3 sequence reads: CASSLEGTRGYEQYF. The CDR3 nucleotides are TGCGCCAGCAGCTTGGAAGGGACCCGGGGGTACGAGCAGTACTTC.

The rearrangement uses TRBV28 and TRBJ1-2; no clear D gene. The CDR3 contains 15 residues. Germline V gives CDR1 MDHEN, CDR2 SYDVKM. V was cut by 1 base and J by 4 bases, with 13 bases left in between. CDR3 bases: TGTGCCAGCAGTTTATATATTCGGGAGGCCTATGGCTACACCTTC. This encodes CASSLYIREAYGYTF.

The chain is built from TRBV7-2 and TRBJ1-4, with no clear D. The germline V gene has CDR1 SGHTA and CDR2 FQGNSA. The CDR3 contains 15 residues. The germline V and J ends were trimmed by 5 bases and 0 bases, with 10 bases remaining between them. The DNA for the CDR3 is TGTGCCAGCAGCCCGGTGGCAACAACTAATGAAAAACTGTTTTTT. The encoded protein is CASSPVATTNEKLFF.

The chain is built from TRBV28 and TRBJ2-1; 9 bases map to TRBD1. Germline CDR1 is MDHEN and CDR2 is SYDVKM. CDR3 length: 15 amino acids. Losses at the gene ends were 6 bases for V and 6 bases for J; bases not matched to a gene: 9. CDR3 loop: CASREPGQGSNEQFF. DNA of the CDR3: TGTGCCAGCAGGGAACCGGGACAGGGTTCCAATGAGCAGTTCTTC.

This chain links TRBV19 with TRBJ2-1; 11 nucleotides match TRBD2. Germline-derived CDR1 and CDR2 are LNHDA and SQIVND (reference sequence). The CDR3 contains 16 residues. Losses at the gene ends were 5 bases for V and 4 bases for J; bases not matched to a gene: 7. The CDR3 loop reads CASSQASGRYYNEQFF. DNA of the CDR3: TGTGCCAGTAGTCAGGCTAGCGGGAGGTATTACAATGAGCAGTTCTTC.

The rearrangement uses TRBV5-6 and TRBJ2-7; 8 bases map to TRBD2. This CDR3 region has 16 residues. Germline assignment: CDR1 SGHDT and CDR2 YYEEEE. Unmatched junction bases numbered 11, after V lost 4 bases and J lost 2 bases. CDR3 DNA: TGTGCCAGCAGCCCTCCCGGGGGGGCAGCCCCCTACGAGCAGTACTTC. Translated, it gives CASSPPGGAAPYEQYF.

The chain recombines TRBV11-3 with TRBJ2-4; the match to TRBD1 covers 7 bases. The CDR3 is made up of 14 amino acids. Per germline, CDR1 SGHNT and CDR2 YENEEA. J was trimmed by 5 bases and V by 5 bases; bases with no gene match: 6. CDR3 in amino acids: CASSPTGTENIQYF. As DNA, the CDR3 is TGTGCCAGCAGCCCAACCGGGACAGAAAACATTCAGTACTTC.

The CDR3 protein is CASSLLSQARSSGNTIYF. The CDR3 DNA is TGTGCCAGCAGCTTGTTAAGCCAAGCGAGGTCCTCTGGAAACACCATATATTTT. The V call is TRBV5-5, the J call TRBJ1-3; no clear D gene. V lost 1 base, J lost 0 bases, and 17 bases lay in between. Looked up from germline, CDR1 is SGHKS and CDR2 is YYEKEE (reference sequence). This CDR3 contains 18 residues.

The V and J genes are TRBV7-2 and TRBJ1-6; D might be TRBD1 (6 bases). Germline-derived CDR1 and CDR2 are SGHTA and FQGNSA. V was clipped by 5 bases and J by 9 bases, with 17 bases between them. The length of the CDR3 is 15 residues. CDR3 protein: CASSLEQGPSSPLHF. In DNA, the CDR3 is TGTGCCAGCAGCCTAGAGCAGGGGCCAAGTTCACCCCTCCACTTT.

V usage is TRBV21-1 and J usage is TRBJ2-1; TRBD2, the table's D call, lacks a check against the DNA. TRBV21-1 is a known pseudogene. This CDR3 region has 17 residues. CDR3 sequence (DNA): TGTGCCAGCAGCAATGGGGCTGGGACTAGCGGGAGGTATGAGCAGTTCTTC. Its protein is CASSNGAGTSGRYEQFF.

CDR3 sequence: CASSLGTEGREQFF. The CDR3 nucleotides are TGCGCCAGCAGCCTCGGGACGGAGGGACGAGAGCAGTTCTTC. The V gene is TRBV5-1, the J gene TRBJ2-1, with D possibly matching TRBD2 (6 bases). The CDR3 covers 14 residues. Trimming left V 4 bases short and J 10 bases short, with 18 bases between. The germline gives CDR1 SGHRS, CDR2 YFSETQ.

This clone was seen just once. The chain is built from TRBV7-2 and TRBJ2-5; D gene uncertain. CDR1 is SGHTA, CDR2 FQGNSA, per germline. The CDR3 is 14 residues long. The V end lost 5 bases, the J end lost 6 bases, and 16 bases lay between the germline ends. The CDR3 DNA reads TGTGCCAGCAGCGCCGGAACGGTCGGACAGACCCAGTACTTC. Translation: CASSAGTVGQTQYF.

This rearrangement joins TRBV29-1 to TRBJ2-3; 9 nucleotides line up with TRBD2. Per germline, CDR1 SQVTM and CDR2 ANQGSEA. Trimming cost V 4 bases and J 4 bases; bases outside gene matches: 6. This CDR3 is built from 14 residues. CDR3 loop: CSVGTSVGSDTQYF. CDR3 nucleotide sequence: TGCAGCGTTGGGACTAGCGTTGGTTCAGATACGCAGTATTTT.

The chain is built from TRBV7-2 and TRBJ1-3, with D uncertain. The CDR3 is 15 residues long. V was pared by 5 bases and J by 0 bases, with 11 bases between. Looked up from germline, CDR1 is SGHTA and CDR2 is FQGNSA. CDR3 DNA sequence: TGTGCCAGCAGCGCAATGGGCCTCTCTGGAAACACCATATATTTT. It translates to CASSAMGLSGNTIYF.

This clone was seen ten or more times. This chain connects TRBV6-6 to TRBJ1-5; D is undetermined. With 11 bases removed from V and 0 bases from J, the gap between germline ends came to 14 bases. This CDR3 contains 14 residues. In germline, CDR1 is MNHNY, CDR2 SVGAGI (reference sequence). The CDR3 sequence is CAVGRQYSNQPQHF. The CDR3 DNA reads TGTGCCGTCGGACGGCAATATAGCAATCAGCCCCAGCATTTT.